These T cell receptor beta chains were read from a single sample in a study of OX40 agonist ivuxolimab in advanced cancers. Only in-frame clones appear in the TCRdb table, and some are missing; sequencing was by immunoSEQ multiplex PCR. The sample records tens of thousands of clones, 75% to 90% being singletons. The specimen was CD4+ or CD8+ T cells sorted from blood, collected in a trial of the OX40 agonist ivuxolimab. The receptor set was obtained from an adult with an advanced solid tumor such as melanoma, head and neck, liver or kidney cancer. The CDR3 runs from the conserved cysteine through the conserved F or W. The order of the fields is V gene, J gene, clone size, D gene, CDR3 protein, CDR3 DNA. The D gene is left open where the match is weak. Clone size is stated in some rows and not others, as once, few, many or a class when expanded.

v_call: TRBV5-1
j_call: TRBJ2-7
clone_size: -
d_call: -
cdr3_aa: CASSLEGELYEQYF
cdr3_nt: TGCGCCAGCAGCTTGGAGGGGGAGTTATACGAGCAGTACTTC

v_call: TRBV5-4
j_call: TRBJ1-1
clone_size: -
d_call: TRBD1
cdr3_aa: CASSPGGAYNEAFF
cdr3_nt: TGTGCCAGCAGTCCAGGGGGCGCTTACAATGAAGCTTTCTTT

v_call: TRBV9
j_call: TRBJ2-7
clone_size: -
d_call: -
cdr3_aa: CASSVATGATYEQYF
cdr3_nt: TGTGCCAGCAGCGTAGCTACGGGGGCGACTTACGAGCAGTACTTC

v_call: TRBV9
j_call: TRBJ2-5
clone_size: -
d_call: TRBD2
cdr3_aa: CASSVVLAGGGETQYF
cdr3_nt: TGTGCCAGCAGCGTAGTGCTGGCGGGAGGGGGGGAGACCCAGTACTTC

v_call: TRBV6-6
j_call: TRBJ2-1
clone_size: -
d_call: -
cdr3_aa: CASSPRVSSDTNEQFF
cdr3_nt: TGTGCCAGCAGTCCCAGGGTTTCCTCCGATACCAATGAGCAGTTCTTC

v_call: TRBV6-5
j_call: TRBJ2-1
clone_size: once
d_call: -
cdr3_aa: CASSYSQSSYNEQFF
cdr3_nt: TGTGCCAGCAGTTACTCGCAGAGCTCCTACAATGAGCAGTTCTTC

v_call: TRBV29-1
j_call: TRBJ2-3
clone_size: -
d_call: TRBD1
cdr3_aa: CSVRQGGSTDTQYF
cdr3_nt: TGCAGCGTTCGACAGGGGGGGAGCACAGATACGCAGTATTTT

v_call: TRBV6-6
j_call: TRBJ2-7
clone_size: -
d_call: -
cdr3_aa: CASSPQGFSYEQYF
cdr3_nt: TGTGCCAGCAGTCCACAGGGTTTCTCCTACGAGCAGTACTTC

v_call: TRBV6-1
j_call: TRBJ1-4
clone_size: -
d_call: TRBD1
cdr3_aa: CASSGDREGEKLFF
cdr3_nt: TGTGCCAGCAGTGGGGACAGGGAGGGTGAAAAACTGTTTTTT

v_call: TRBV2
j_call: TRBJ1-3
clone_size: -
d_call: -
cdr3_aa: CASSDRGNTIYF
cdr3_nt: TGTGCCAGCAGTGACCGGGGAAACACCATATATTTT

v_call: TRBV2
j_call: TRBJ1-1
clone_size: -
d_call: -
cdr3_aa: CASSVDHPEAFF
cdr3_nt: TGTGCCAGCAGTGTTGATCATCCTGAAGCTTTCTTT

v_call: TRBV28
j_call: TRBJ1-3
clone_size: -
d_call: -
cdr3_aa: CASSLGAGHGNTIYF
cdr3_nt: TGTGCCAGCAGTTTAGGGGCAGGGCATGGGAACACCATATATTTT

v_call: TRBV18
j_call: TRBJ2-2
clone_size: -
d_call: TRBD1
cdr3_aa: CASSPGQGANTGELFF
cdr3_nt: TGTGCCAGCTCACCCGGACAGGGGGCGAACACCGGGGAGCTGTTTTTT

v_call: TRBV2
j_call: TRBJ2-7
clone_size: -
d_call: -
cdr3_aa: CASKEVGIDEQYF
cdr3_nt: TGTGCCAGCAAAGAAGTAGGGATCGACGAGCAGTACTTC

v_call: TRBV27
j_call: TRBJ2-4
clone_size: -
d_call: TRBD1
cdr3_aa: CASSPLPGQGAKNIQYF
cdr3_nt: TGTGCCAGCAGTCCCCTCCCGGGACAGGGGGCCAAAAACATTCAGTACTTC

v_call: TRBV5-5
j_call: TRBJ2-7
clone_size: few
d_call: -
cdr3_aa: CASSSGPNGYEQYF
cdr3_nt: TGTGCCAGCAGCTCAGGCCCTAACGGCTACGAGCAGTACTTC

v_call: TRBV9
j_call: TRBJ2-1
clone_size: -
d_call: TRBD2
cdr3_aa: CASSVSGGASYNEQFF
cdr3_nt: TGTGCCAGCAGCGTAAGCGGGGGGGCTAGCTACAATGAGCAGTTCTTC

v_call: TRBV5-5
j_call: TRBJ1-5
clone_size: -
d_call: -
cdr3_aa: CASSSVSSPLRPQHF
cdr3_nt: TGTGCCAGCAGCTCCGTGTCCTCTCCGTTACGGCCCCAGCATTTT

v_call: TRBV2
j_call: TRBJ2-7
clone_size: -
d_call: -
cdr3_aa: CASSFTYEQYF
cdr3_nt: TGTGCCAGCAGTTTCACATACGAGCAGTACTTC

v_call: TRBV5-4
j_call: TRBJ2-7
clone_size: -
d_call: -
cdr3_aa: CASSEGLTGDYEQYF
cdr3_nt: TGTGCCAGCAGCGAGGGACTTACGGGGGACTACGAGCAGTACTTC

v_call: TRBV6-1
j_call: TRBJ1-6
clone_size: -
d_call: -
cdr3_aa: CASSGSSSYNSPLHF
cdr3_nt: TGTGCCAGCAGCGGATCGAGCTCCTATAATTCACCCCTCCACTTT

v_call: TRBV5-4
j_call: TRBJ1-2
clone_size: -
d_call: -
cdr3_aa: CASSPGTDSNYGYTF
cdr3_nt: TGTGCCAGCAGCCCGGGGACCGATTCTAACTATGGCTACACCTTC

v_call: TRBV7-3
j_call: TRBJ1-5
clone_size: -
d_call: TRBD1
cdr3_aa: CASSLGPGGEHQPQHF
cdr3_nt: TGTGCCAGCAGCTTAGGCCCAGGGGGCGAACATCAGCCCCAGCATTTT